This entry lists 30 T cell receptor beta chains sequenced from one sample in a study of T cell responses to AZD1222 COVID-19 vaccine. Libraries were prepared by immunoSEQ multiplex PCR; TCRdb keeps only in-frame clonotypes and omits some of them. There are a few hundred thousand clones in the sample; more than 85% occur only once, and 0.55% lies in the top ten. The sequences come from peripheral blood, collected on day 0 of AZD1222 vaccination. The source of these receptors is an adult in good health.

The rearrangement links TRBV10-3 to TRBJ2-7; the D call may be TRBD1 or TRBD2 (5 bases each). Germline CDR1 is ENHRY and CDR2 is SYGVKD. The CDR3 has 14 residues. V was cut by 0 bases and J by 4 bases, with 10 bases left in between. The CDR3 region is CAISESDGAYEQYF. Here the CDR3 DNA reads TGTGCCATCAGTGAGTCGGACGGGGCTTACGAGCAGTACTTC.

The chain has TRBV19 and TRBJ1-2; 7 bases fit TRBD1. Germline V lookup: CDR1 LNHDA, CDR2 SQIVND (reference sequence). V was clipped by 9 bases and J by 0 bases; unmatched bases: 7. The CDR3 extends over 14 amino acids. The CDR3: CASALGQANYGYTF. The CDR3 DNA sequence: TGTGCCAGCGCTTTAGGACAGGCTAACTATGGCTACACCTTC.

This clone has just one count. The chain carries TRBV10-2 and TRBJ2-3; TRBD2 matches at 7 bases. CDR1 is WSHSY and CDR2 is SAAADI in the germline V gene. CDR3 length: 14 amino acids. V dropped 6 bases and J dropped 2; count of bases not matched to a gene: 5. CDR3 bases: TGCGCCAGCAGGGACCGGGACTACACAGATACGCAGTATTTT. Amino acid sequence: CASRDRDYTDTQYF.

The CDR3: CASSPDTLEAFF. The CDR3 nucleotides read TGTGCCAGCAGCCCGGACACCTTGGAAGCTTTCTTT. This chain joins TRBV6-2 or TRBV6-3 and TRBJ1-1; D perhaps matches TRBD1 (5 bases). The germline gives CDR1 MNHEY, CDR2 SVGEGT. The CDR3 loop spans 12 amino acids. The V end was cut by 6 bases, the J end by 8 bases, with 13 bases between.

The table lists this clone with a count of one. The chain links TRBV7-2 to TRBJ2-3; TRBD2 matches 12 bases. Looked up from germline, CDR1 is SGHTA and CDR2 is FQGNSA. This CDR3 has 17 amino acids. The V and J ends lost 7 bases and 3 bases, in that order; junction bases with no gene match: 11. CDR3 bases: TGTGCCAGCACCTACAGACTAGCGGGAGCTAGTACAGATACGCAGTATTTT. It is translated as CASTYRLAGASTDTQYF. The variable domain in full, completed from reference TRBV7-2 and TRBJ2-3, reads GAGVSQSPSNKVTEKGKDVELRCDPISGHTALYWYRQSLGQGLEFLIYFQGNSAPDKSGLPSDRFSAERTGGSVSTLTIQRTQQEDSAVYLCASTYRLAGASTDTQYFGPGTRLTVL.

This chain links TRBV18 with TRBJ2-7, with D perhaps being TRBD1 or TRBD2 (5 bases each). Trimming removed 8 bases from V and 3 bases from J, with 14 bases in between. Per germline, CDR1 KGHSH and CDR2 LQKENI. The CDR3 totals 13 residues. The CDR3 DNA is TGTGCCAGCGCGCCGGGACGAGACTACGAGCAGTACTTC. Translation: CASAPGRDYEQYF.

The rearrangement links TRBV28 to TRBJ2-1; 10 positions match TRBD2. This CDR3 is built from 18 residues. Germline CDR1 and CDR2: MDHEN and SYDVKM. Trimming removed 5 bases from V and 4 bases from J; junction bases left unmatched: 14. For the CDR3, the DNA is TGTGCCAGCAGTCCCCTTCCCGGGACTAGCGCCGTTTACAATGAGCAGTTCTTC. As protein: CASSPLPGTSAVYNEQFF.

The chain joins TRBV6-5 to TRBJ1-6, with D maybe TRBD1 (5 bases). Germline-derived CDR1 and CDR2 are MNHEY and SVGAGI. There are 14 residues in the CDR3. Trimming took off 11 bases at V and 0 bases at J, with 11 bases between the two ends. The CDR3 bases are TGTGCCGGCCAGGGAAGCTCCTATAATTCACCCCTCCACTTT. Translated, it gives CAGQGSSYNSPLHF.

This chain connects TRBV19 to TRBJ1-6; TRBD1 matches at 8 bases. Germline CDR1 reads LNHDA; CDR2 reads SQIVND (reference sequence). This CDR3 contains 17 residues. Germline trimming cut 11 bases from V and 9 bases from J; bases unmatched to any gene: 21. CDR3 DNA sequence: TGTGCCTGTCGGGGGACAGGTTCTACGATAATGGGTTCACCCCTCCACTTT. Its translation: CACRGTGSTIMGSPLHF.

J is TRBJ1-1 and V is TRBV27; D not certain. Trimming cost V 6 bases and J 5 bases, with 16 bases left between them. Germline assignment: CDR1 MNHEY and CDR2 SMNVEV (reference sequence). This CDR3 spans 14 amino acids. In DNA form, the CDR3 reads TGTGCCAGCAGCCCCCTCCCGGGATTTACTGAAGCTTTCTTT. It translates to CASSPLPGFTEAFF.

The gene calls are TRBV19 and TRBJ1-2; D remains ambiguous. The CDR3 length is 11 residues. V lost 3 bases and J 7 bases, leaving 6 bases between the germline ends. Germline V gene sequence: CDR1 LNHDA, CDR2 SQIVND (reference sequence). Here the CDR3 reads CASSIAAGYTF. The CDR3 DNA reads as TGTGCCAGTAGTATTGCAGCTGGCTACACCTTC.

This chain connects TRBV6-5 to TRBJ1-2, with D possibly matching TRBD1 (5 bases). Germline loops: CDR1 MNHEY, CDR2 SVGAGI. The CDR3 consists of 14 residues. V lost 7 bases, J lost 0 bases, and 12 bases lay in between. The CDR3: CASNTGPANYGYTF. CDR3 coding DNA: TGTGCCAGCAATACAGGCCCAGCTAACTATGGCTACACCTTC.

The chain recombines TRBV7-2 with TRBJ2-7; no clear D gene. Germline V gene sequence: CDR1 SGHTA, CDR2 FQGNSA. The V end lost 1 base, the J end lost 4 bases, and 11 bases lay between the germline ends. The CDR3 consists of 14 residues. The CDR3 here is CASSLVGPRYEQYF. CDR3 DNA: TGTGCCAGCAGCTTAGTTGGACCCCGATACGAGCAGTACTTC.

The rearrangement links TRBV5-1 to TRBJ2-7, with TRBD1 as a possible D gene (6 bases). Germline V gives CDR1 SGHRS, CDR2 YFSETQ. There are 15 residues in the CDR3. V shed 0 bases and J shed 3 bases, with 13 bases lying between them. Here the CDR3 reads CASSLVWGPHYEQYF. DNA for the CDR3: TGCGCCAGCAGCTTGGTCTGGGGGCCCCACTACGAGCAGTACTTC.

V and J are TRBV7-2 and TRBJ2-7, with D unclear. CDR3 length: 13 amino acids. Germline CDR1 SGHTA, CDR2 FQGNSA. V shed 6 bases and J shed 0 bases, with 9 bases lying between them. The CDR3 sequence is CASSYFLSYEQYF. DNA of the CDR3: TGTGCCAGCAGTTATTTCCTCTCCTACGAGCAGTACTTC.

CDR3 in DNA: TGTGCCAGCAGTTTGATCAGTGCTAGCGGGAGCGACGAGCAGTACTTC. It specifies CASSLISASGSDEQYF. The chain employs TRBV28 and TRBJ2-7, with 10 nucleotides matching TRBD2. Germline CDR1 MDHEN, CDR2 SYDVKM. The CDR3 is 16 amino acids. Losses at the gene ends were 3 bases for V and 5 bases for J; bases not matched to a gene: 10.

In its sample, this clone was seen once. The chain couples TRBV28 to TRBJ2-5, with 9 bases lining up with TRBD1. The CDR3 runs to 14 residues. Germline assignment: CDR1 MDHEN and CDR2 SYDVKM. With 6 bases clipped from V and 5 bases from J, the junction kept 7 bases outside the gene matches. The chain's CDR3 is CASSLTGGVETQYF. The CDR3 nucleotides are TGTGCCAGCAGCTTGACAGGGGGGGTCGAGACCCAGTACTTC.

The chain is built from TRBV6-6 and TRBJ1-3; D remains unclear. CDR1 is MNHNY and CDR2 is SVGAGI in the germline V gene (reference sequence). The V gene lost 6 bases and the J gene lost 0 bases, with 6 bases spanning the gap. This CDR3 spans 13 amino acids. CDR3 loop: CASRGPSGNTIYF. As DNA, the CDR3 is TGTGCCAGCAGAGGGCCCTCTGGAAACACCATATATTTT.

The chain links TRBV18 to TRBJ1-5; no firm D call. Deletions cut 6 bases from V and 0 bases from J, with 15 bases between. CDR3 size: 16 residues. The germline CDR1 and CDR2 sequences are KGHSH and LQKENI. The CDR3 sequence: CASSRWRTDSNQPQHF. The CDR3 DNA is TGTGCCAGCTCCCGGTGGCGCACGGATAGCAATCAGCCCCAGCATTTT.

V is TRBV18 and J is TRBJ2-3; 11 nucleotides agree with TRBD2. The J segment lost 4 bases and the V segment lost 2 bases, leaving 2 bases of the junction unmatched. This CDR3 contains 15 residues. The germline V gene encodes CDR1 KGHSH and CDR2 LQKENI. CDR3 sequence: CASSPTLAGADTQYF. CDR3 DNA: TGTGCCAGCTCACCAACACTAGCGGGGGCAGATACGCAGTATTTT.

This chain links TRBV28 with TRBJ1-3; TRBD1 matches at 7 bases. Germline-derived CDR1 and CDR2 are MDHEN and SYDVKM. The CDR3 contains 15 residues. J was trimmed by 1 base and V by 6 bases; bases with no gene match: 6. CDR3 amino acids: CASSRDSFSGNTIYF. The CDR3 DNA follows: TGTGCCAGCAGCCGGGACAGCTTTTCTGGAAACACCATATATTTT.

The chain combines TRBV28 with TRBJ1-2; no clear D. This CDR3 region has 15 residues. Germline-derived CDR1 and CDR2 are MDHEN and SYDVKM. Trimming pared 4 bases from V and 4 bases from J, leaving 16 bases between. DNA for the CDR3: TGTGCCAGCAGTTCCCCATCGACCTTGGGCTATGGCTACACCTTC. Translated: CASSSPSTLGYGYTF.

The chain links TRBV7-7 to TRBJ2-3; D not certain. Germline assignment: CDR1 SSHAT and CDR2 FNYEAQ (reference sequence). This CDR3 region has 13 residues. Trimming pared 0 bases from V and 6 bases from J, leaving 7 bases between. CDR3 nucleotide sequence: TGTGCCAGCAGCTTAGCGCGATCGGATACGCAGTATTTT. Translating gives CASSLARSDTQYF.

The CDR3 is CASSLGTGSYEQYF. The DNA of the CDR3 is TGTGCCAGCAGCTTAGGGACAGGAAGCTACGAGCAGTACTTC. The chain carries TRBV11-3 and TRBJ2-7, with 7 bases that match TRBD1. V dropped 1 base and J dropped 3; count of bases not matched to a gene: 3. Germline V gives CDR1 SGHNT, CDR2 YENEEA. The CDR3 sequence is 14 residues long.

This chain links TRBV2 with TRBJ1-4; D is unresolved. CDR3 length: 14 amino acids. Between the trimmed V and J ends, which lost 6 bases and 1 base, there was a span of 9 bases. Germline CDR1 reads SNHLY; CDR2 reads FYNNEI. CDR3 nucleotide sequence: TGTGCCAGCAGAAGAGACGGAACTAATGAAAAACTGTTTTTT. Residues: CASRRDGTNEKLFF.

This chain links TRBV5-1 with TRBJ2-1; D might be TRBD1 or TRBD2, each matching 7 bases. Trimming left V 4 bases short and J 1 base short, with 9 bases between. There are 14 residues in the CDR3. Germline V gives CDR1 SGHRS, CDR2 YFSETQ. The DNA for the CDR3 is TGCGCCAGCAGCCAGGGGGGGTCCTACAATGAGCAGTTCTTC. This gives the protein CASSQGGSYNEQFF. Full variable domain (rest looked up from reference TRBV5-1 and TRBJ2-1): KAGVTQTPRYLIKTRGQQVTLSCSPISGHRSVSWYQQTPGQGLQFLFEYFSETQRNKGNFPGRFSGRQFSNSRSEMNVSTLELGDSALYLCASSQGGSYNEQFFGPGTRLTVL.

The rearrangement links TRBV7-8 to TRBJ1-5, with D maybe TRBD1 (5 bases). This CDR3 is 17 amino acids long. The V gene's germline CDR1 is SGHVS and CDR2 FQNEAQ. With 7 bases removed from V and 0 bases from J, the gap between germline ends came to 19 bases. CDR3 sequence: CASTSRLGGYSNQPQHF. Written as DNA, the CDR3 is TGTGCCAGCACCTCTCGACTTGGGGGATATAGCAATCAGCCCCAGCATTTT. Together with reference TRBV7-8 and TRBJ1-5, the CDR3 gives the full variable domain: GAGVSQSPRYKVAKRGQDVALRCDPISGHVSLFWYQQALGQGPEFLTYFQNEAQLDKSGLPSDRFFAERPEGSVSTLKIQRTQQEDSAVYLCASTSRLGGYSNQPQHFGDGTRLSIL.

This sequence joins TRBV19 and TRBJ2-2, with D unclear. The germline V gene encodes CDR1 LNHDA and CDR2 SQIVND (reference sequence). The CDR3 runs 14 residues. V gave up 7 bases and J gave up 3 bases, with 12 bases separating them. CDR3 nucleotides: TGTGCCAGTAACGTGTTTGGGGACACCGGGGAGCTGTTTTTT. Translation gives CASNVFGDTGELFF.

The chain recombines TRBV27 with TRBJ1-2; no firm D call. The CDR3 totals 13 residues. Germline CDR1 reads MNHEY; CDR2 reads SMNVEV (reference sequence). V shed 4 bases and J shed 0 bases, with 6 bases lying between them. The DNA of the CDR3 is TGTGCCAGCAGTTCGACTGCTAACTATGGCTACACCTTC. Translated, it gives CASSSTANYGYTF.

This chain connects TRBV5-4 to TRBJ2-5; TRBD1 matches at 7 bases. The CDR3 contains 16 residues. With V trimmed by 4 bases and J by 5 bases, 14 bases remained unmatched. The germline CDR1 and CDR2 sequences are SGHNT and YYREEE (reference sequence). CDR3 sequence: CASSLGGQKIQETQYF. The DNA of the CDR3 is TGTGCCAGCAGCCTAGGGGGACAGAAGATTCAGGAGACCCAGTACTTC.